This T cell receptor (beta chain) is drawn from a study of early T cells in non-severe SARS-CoV-2 infection listed by TCRdb under 2021. Some background on the complete study: Because TCR sequencing was done on bulk RNA from unsorted whole blood, the alpha and beta chains could not be paired.

The full study reports these points: VDJdb matching was skewed toward anti-spike CD8 responses and likely underestimated virus-specific expansions, missing private and CD4 specificities.

CDR1 and CDR2 were assigned from the germline V gene as SNHLY and FYNNEI. Trimming removed 6 bases from V and 0 bases from J, leaving 11 bases between the germline ends. The CDR3 numbers 15 residues from cysteine through phenylalanine. Only the CDR3 DNA is retained, 45 bases long and in frame from the first base. Receptor amplification or capture employed 5' RACE. The instrument given in TCRdb is NextSeq 500. To correct for sequencing error and PCR bias, the TCR library protocol tagged individual cDNA molecules with unique molecular identifiers. TCR alpha and beta chains were both sequenced, and the abundances of alpha and beta sequences in each sample were closely correlated with each other. Regarding the original processing steps: Decombinator V4 was used to annotate TCR sequences for V gene, J gene and CDR3. Expanded TCRs were defined as changing significantly between any two time points under a Poisson model with p below 0.0001. TCR abundances were normalised to the total number of TCRs sequenced per sample and were expressed as counts per million. TRAV1-2 paired with TRAJ12, TRAJ20 or TRAJ33 defined MAIT TCRs, while TRAV10 paired with TRAJ18 defined iNKT TCRs. A search of VDJdb, accessed on 1 November 2021, was run for TCRs annotated to CMV, EBV and SARS-CoV-2, with TCRs annotated for multiple antigens excluded. The public sequencing data were trimmed at Q25 with fastp and processed into clonotypes with MiXCR by TCRdb, which kept only in-frame beta chains. Records with the same CDR3 protein are collapsed into one entry carrying the most frequent genes and DNA. Clone size and V and J calls follow TCRdb, not the original study. Counted in this sample were about 98,000 distinct CDR3 sequences; under 15% of them appeared once. The top ten clones comprise 5% to 8% of the sample.

Set within a cohort of healthcare workers in London, UK, this nested case-control study involved weekly PCR testing of nasopharyngeal swabs along with blood sampling. Healthcare workers were enrolled in the week of the UK lockdown, from 23 to 31 March 2020, and were followed every week for up to roughly 15 weeks. This clonotype was detected a few times. It has no known antigen specificity. No quality values exist for individual bases; no much larger clone is one base distant. Recombination linked TRBV2 to TRBJ1-4, with no reliable assignment of the D segment. What was sequenced was whole blood. This clonotype was obtained from an adult who was a healthcare worker with PCR-confirmed SARS-CoV-2 infection or an uninfected control (not recorded which). This receptor has the CDR3 CASRNNRATNEKLFF. The DNA is as follows: TGTGCCAGCAGGAACAACCGTGCAACTAATGAAAAACTGTTTTTT.